A single TCR beta chain is shown here with its context. The sample originates from a study of blood T cell repertoires in COVID-19. Study context: Spain, Italy and the United States supplied samples that represented acute and convalescent COVID-19. T cells, B-cell-depleted T cells, or PBMCs provided the cDNA or gDNA that served as material.

Authors' data handling: Amplification from reference gene primers served as the basis for estimated nucleated cell counts. Sequenced by immunoSEQ multiplex PCR; TCRdb stores in-frame clones only, minus some. That table furnishes V, J and clone size, whereas the DNA furnished D and trimming. The sample contains under 250,000 clones, 82% of which appear only once. CDR1 is LNHNV, CDR2 YYDKDF, per germline (reference sequence). Trimming took 5 bases from V and 6 from J, leaving 11 bases between them. The CDR3 has 13 amino acids. Material for sequencing was peripheral blood. J is TRBJ2-1 and V is TRBV15, with a tentative D call TRBD1 (5 bases). The clonotype originates from a woman between 35 and 50 years old with acute or convalescent COVID-19. The CDR3 protein is CATSDMGRNEQFF. The DNA of the CDR3 is TGTGCCACCAGCGACATGGGGCGCAATGAGCAGTTCTTC.